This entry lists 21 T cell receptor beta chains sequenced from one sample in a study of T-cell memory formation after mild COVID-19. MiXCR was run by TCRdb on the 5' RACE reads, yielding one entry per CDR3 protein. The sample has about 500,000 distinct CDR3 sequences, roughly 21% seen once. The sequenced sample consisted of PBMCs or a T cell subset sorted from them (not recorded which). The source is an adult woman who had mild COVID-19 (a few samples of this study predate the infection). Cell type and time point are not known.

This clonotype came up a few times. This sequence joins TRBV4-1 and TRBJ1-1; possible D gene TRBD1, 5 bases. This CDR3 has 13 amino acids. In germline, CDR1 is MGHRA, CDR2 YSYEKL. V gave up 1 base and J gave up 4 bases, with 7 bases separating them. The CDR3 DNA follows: TGCGCCAGCAGCCAAGGGGGGTTCACTGAAGCTTTCTTT. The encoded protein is CASSQGGFTEAFF.

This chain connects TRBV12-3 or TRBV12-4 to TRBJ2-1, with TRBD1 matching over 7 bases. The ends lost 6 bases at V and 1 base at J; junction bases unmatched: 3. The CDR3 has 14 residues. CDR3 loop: CASRSQGSYNEQFF. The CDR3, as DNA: TGTGCCAGCAGGTCACAGGGGTCCTACAATGAGCAGTTCTTC.

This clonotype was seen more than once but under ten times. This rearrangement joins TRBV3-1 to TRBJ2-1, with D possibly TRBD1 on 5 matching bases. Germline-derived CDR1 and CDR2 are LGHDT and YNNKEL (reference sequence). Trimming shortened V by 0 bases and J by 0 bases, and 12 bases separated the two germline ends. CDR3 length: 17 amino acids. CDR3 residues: CASSQDTFRVSYNEQFF. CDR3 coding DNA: TGTGCCAGCAGCCAAGATACTTTCAGGGTCTCCTACAATGAGCAGTTCTTC.

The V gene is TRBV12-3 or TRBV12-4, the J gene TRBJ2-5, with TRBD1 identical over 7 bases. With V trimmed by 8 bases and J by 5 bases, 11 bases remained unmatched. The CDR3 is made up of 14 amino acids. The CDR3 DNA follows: TGTGCCAGCGGCCCAGACAGGGATATGGAGACCCAGTACTTC. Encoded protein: CASGPDRDMETQYF.

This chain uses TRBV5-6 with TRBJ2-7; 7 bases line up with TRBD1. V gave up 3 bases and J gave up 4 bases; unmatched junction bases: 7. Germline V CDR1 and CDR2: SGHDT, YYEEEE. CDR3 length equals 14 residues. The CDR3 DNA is TGTGCCAGCAGCTCATACAGGGGTCAGTACGAGCAGTACTTC. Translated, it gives CASSSYRGQYEQYF. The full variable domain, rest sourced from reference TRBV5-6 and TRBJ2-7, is DAGVTQSPTHLIKTRGQQVTLRCSPKSGHDTVSWYQQALGQGPQFIFQYYEEEERQRGNFPDRFSGHQFPNYSSELNVNALLLGDSALYLCASSSYRGQYEQYFGPGTRLTVT.

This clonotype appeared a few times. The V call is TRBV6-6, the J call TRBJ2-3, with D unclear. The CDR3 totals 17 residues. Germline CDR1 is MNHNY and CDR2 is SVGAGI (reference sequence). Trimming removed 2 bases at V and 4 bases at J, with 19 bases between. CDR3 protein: CASSYRPLSSGADTQYF. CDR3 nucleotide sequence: TGTGCCAGCAGTTACCGCCCCCTCTCGTCTGGCGCAGATACGCAGTATTTT.

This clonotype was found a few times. This CDR3 reads CASRRNSGNTIYF. DNA of the CDR3: TGTGCCAGCAGGCGTAACTCTGGAAACACCATATATTTT. The rearrangement uses TRBV12-3 or TRBV12-4 and TRBJ1-3; D not resolved. CDR3 size: 13 residues. The V end was cut by 6 bases, the J end by 0 bases, with 6 bases between.

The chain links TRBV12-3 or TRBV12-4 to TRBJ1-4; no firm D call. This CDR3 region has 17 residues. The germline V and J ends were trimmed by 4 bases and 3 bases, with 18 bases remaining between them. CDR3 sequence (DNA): TGTGCCAGCAGTTCCGGACTTGGGCCAAACGCTAATGAAAAACTGTTTTTT. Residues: CASSSGLGPNANEKLFF.

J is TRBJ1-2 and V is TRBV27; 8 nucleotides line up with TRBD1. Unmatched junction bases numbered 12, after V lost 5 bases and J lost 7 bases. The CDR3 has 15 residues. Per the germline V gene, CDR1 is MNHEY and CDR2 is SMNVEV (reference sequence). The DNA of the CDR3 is TGTGCCAGCAGTACCACCCCCCGGACAGGGTTTGGCTACACCTTC. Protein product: CASSTTPRTGFGYTF.

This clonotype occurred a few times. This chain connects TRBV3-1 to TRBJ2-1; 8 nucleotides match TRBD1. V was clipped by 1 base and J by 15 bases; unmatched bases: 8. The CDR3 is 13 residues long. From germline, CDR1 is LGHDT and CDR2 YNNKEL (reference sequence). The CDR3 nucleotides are TGTGCCAGCAGCCAAGGAAACCGGGACAGGAGGTTCTTC. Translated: CASSQGNRDRRFF.

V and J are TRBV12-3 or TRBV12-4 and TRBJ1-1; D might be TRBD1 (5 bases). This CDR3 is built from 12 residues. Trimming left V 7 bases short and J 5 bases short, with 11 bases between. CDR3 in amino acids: CASTSGPTEAFF. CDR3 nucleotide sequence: TGTGCCAGCACCTCGGGACCGACTGAAGCTTTCTTT.

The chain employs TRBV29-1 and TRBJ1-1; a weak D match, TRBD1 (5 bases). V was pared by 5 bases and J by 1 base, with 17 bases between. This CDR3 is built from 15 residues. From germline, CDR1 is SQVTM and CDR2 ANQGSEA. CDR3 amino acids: CSVIAGTLPNTEAFF. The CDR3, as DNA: TGCAGCGTTATCGCCGGGACCTTGCCGAACACTGAAGCTTTCTTT.

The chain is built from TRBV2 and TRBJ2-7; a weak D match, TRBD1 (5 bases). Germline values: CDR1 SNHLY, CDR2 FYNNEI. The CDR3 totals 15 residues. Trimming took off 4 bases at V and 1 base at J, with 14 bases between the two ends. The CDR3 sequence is CASSGKDMSSYEQYF. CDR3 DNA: TGTGCCAGCAGTGGTAAGGACATGTCGTCCTACGAGCAGTACTTC. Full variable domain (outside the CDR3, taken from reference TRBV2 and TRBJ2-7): EPEVTQTPSHQVTQMGQEVILRCVPISNHLYFYWYRQILGQKVEFLVSFYNNEISEKSEIFDDQFSVERPDGSNFTLKIRSTKLEDSAMYFCASSGKDMSSYEQYFGPGTRLTVT.

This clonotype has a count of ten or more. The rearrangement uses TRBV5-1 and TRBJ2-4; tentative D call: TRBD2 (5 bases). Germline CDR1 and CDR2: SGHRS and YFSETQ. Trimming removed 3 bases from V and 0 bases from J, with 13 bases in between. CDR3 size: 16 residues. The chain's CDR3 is CASSYAGPAAKNIQYF. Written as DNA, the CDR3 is TGCGCCAGCAGCTACGCGGGTCCGGCAGCCAAAAACATTCAGTACTTC.

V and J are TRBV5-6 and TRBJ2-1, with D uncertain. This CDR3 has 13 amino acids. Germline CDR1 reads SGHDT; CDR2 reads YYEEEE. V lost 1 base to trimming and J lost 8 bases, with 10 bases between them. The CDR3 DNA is TGTGCCAGCAGCTTGCCCCCGCCCCATGAGCAGTTCTTC. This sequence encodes CASSLPPPHEQFF.

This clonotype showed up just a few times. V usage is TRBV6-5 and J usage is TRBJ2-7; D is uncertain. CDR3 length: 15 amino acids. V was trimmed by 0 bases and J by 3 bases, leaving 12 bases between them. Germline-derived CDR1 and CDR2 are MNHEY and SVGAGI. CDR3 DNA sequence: TGTGCCAGCAGTTACTCGAATGGACCTAACTACGAGCAGTACTTC. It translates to CASSYSNGPNYEQYF.

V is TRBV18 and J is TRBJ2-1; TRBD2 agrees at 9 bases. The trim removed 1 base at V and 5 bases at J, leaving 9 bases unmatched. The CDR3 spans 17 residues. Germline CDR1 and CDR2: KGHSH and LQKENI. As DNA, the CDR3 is TGTGCCAGCTCACCACTCCCCAAGGCTAGCGGGGACAATGAGCAGTTCTTC. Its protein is CASSPLPKASGDNEQFF. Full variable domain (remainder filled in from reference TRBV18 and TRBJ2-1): NAGVMQNPRHLVRRRGQEARLRCSPMKGHSHVYWYRQLPEEGLKFMVYLQKENIIDESGMPKERFSAEFPKEGPSILRIQQVVRGDSAAYFCASSPLPKASGDNEQFFGPGTRLTVL.

CDR3 sequence (DNA): TGTGCCAGCAGCTTAGCGCCCGTTCAGGTGGCTAACTATGGCTACACCTTC. This codes for CASSLAPVQVANYGYTF. This sequence joins TRBV7-8 and TRBJ1-2; D not resolved. With 0 bases removed from V and 0 bases from J, the gap between germline ends came to 14 bases. Per the germline V gene, CDR1 is SGHVS and CDR2 is FQNEAQ. This CDR3 has 17 residues.

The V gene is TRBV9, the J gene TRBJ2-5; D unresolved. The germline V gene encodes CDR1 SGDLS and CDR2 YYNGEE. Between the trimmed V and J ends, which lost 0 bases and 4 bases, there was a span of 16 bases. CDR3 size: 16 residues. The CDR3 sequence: CASSVGNKGPTETQYF. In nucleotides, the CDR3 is TGTGCCAGCAGCGTAGGGAATAAGGGTCCCACAGAGACCCAGTACTTC.

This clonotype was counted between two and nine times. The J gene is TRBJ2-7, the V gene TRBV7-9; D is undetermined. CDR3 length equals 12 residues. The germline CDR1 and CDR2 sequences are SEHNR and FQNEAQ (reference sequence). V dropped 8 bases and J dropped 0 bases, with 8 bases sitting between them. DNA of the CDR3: TGTGCCAGCGGGCCGAGCTCCTACGAGCAGTACTTC. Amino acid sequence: CASGPSSYEQYF.

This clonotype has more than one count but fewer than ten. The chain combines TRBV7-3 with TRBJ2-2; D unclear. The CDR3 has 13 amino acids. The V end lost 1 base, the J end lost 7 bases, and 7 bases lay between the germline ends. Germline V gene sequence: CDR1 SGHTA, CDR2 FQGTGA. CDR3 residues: CASSLRLDGELFF. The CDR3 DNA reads TGTGCCAGCAGCTTAAGGTTGGACGGGGAGCTGTTTTTT.